What follows describes a single TCR beta chain. What it binds is unknown. The sample originates from a study of cytomegalovirus exposure and HLA in healthy donors. Study conclusions and caveats: Whilst most TCR sequences proved rare, a subset of public TCRs occurred across many donors. In the 95 to 150 validation repertoires, a later analysis found that first-cohort TCR clusters tended to co-occur. The classifier, whose performance was assessed in both the original and validation cohorts, reportedly diagnosed cytomegalovirus status with high specificity and sensitivity.

Germline CDR1 reads SGHRS; CDR2 reads YFSETQ. This CDR3 region has 15 residues. Between the trimmed V and J ends, which lost 4 bases and 2 bases, there was a span of 14 bases. Data came from immunoSEQ multiplex PCR; TCRdb stores just in-frame clones and leaves some out. The sample yields about 280,000 clones, 80% to 90% seen once. The donors were members of the approximately 130-subject validation cohort (separate from the roughly 680-subject first cohort). Sequencing input: PBMCs. The chain is built from TRBV5-1 and TRBJ2-3; tentatively, D is TRBD2 (7 bases). The origin of this receptor is a woman younger than 30 in good health and CMV-seronegative. The CDR3 here is CASSLRGANTDTQYF. CDR3 nucleotides: TGCGCCAGCAGCCTACGGGGGGCCAACACAGATACGCAGTATTTT.